This TCR beta chain emerged from a study of blood T cell repertoires in COVID-19. Germline CDR1 SQVTM, CDR2 ANQGSEA. The V gene lost 7 bases and the J gene lost 1 base, with 14 bases spanning the gap. CDR3 length: 14 residues. Only in-frame clones appear in the TCRdb table, and some are missing; sequencing was by immunoSEQ multiplex PCR. The sample gives over 250,000 clones, approximately 86% of which show up once; approximately 1% is in the top ten. This sequence originates from a woman aged 25 to 39 who had recovered from COVID-19. The sequencing sample was made of PBMCs or T cells enriched from blood (not recorded which). The chain joins TRBV29-1 to TRBJ1-5; a possible D gene is TRBD1 (5 bases). CDR3 amino acids: CSAGGTNSNQPQHF. Here the CDR3 DNA reads TGCAGCGCGGGAGGGACTAACAGCAATCAGCCCCAGCATTTT.